These T cell receptor beta chains were read from a single sample in a study of T-cell memory formation after mild COVID-19. MiXCR, run by TCRdb on the 5' RACE reads, gives a single entry per CDR3 protein. The data contain under 200,000 distinct CDR3 sequences, around 13% of them singletons. Sequencing was carried out using PBMCs or a T cell subset sorted from them (not recorded which). All receptors derive from a man younger than 35 who had mild COVID-19 (a few samples of this study predate the infection). Cell type and time point are not known. Each CDR3 is given with its conserved first and last residue. A D gene is named only where the DNA matches it firmly. Expanded clones get a size class; other rows say once, few or many, or leave the size out.

V,J,D,size,CDR3,DNA
TRBV9,TRBJ1-6,.,few,CASSVDIPNNSPLHF,TGTGCCAGCAGCGTAGATATTCCGAATAATTCACCCCTCCACTTT
TRBV20-1,TRBJ1-2,.,few,CSPSQGTGYTF,TGCAGTCCCTCACAGGGAACTGGCTACACCTTC
TRBV28,TRBJ1-1,.,few,CASSPGRRAFF,TGTGCCAGCAGTCCCGGACGACGGGCTTTCTTT
TRBV4-2,TRBJ1-5,.,.,CASSQVTDIHQPQHF,TGTGCCAGCAGCCAAGTTACAGATATTCATCAGCCCCAGCATTTT
TRBV2,TRBJ2-7,.,few,CASRRGTQNEQYF,TGTGCCAGCAGAAGGGGGACACAAAACGAGCAGTACTTC
TRBV5-1,TRBJ2-3,.,many,CASSLRPDADTQYF,TGCGCCAGCAGCTTGAGGCCGGACGCAGATACGCAGTATTTT
TRBV28,TRBJ1-5,.,few,CASTRGEAQHF,TGTGCCAGCACCCGCGGGGAAGCCCAGCATTTT
TRBV20-1,TRBJ2-3,.,few,CSARDEPRGGDTQYF,TGCAGTGCTAGAGATGAGCCGCGGGGAGGAGATACGCAGTATTTT
TRBV6-4,TRBJ1-6,.,.,CASSDRADLGSPLHF,TGTGCCAGCAGTGACCGGGCTGACTTAGGCTCACCCCTCCACTTT
TRBV9,TRBJ1-2,.,once,CASSVVEGSYGYTF,TGTGCCAGCAGCGTAGTGGAGGGGAGCTATGGCTACACCTTC
TRBV11-3,TRBJ2-2,.,.,CASSNIPNTGELFF,TGTGCCAGCAGCAATATACCGAACACCGGGGAGCTGTTTTTT
TRBV4-1,TRBJ2-2,TRBD1,few,CASSQDPRTGPTGELFF,TGCGCCAGCAGCCAAGATCCGAGGACAGGGCCCACCGGGGAGCTGTTTTTT
TRBV6-2/TRBV6-3,TRBJ2-3,.,.,CASRNRDHTKYTQYF,TGTGCCAGCAGAAACCGGGACCACACCAAGTATACGCAGTATTTT
TRBV5-1,TRBJ2-7,TRBD1,.,CASRKDRDSKQYF,TGCGCCAGCAGGAAGGACAGGGATTCAAAGCAGTACTTC
TRBV12-3/TRBV12-4,TRBJ2-3,.,.,CASSFTGRSTDTQYF,TGTGCCAGCAGTTTTACAGGGCGTAGCACAGATACGCAGTATTTT
TRBV19,TRBJ2-3,.,few,CASTPTGRGADTQYF,TGTGCCAGTACCCCGACAGGCCGAGGCGCAGATACGCAGTATTTT
TRBV7-6,TRBJ1-2,.,once,CASSSQEGGYGYTF,TGTGCCAGCAGCTCACAGGAGGGGGGCTATGGCTACACCTTC
TRBV5-1,TRBJ1-2,TRBD1,few,CASSSQGRDYGYTF,TGCGCCAGCAGCTCACAGGGGAGAGACTATGGCTACACCTTC